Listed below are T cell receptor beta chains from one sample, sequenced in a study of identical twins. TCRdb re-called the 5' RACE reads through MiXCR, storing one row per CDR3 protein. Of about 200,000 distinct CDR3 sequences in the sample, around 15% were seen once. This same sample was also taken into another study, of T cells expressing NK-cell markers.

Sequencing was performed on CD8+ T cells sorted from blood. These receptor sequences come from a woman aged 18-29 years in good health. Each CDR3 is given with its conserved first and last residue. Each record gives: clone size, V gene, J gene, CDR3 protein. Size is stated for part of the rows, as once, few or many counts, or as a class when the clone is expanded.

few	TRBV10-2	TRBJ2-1	CASSGTSGRGEQFF
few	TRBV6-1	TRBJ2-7	CASSKDRTYEQYF
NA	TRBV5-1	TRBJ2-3	CASSWSDTQYF
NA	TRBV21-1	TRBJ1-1	CAPPKGTKNTEAFF
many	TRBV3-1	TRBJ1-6	CASSLRLGTSPLHF
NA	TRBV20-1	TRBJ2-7	CSARDLGVSYEQYF
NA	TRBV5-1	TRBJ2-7	CASSLATRSSYEQYF
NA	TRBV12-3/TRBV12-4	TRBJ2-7	CASSRDRGEQYF
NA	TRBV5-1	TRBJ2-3	CASSLTAGAGADTQYF
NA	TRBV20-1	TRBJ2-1	CSNLGSNEQFF
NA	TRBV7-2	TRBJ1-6	CASSLADRAYNSPLHF
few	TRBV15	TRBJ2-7	CATSREQGTHYEQYF
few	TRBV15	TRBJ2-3	CATSRDLGLITDTQYF
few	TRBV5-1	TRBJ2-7	CASSFSPESYEQYF
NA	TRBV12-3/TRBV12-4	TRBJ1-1	CASSPGLNTEAFF
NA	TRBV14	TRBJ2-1	CASSHLAGGRYNEQFF
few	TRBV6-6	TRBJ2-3	CASSYGVPDTQYF
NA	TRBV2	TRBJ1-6	CASHARSPLHF
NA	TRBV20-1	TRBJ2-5	CSARGSTSGVGETQYF
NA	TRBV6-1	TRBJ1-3	CASSRLTGLSSGNTIYF
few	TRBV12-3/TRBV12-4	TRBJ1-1	CASSFREAEAFF
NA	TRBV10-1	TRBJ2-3	CASSIGEDTQYF
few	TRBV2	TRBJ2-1	CASSPIGSRNEQFF
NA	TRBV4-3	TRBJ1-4	CASSHSLTGFNEKLFF
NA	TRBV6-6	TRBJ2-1	CASTRDQSNEQFF
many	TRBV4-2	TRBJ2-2	CASSQGGPTGELFF
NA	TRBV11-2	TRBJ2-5	CASKPGPKETQYF
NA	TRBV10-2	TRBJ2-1	CASLEGAGGHNEQFF
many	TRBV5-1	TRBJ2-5	CASSPEAGEETQYF
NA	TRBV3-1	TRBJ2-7	CASSSTGTGVPYEQYF
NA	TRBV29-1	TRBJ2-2	CSARLGGPFTGELFF
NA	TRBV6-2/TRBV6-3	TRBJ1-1	CASRRWTALMNTEAFF
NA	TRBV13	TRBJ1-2	CASSSGRLYGYTF
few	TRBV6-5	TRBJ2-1	CASSSGGDYNEQFF
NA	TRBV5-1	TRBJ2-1	CATRVAGGMGEQFF
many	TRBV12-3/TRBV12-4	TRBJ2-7	CASSFTGYEQYF
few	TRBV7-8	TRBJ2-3	CASRKSSGGPDTQYF
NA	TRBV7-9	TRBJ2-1	CASSPPLEAYNEQFF
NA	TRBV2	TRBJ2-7	CASSESDFPAYEQYF
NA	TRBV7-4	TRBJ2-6	CASSAEGRPSSGANVLTF
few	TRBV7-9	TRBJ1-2	CASSRHRGLAGYTF
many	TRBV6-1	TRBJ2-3	CASSEPPGQSIDTQYF
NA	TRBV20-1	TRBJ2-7	CSAPTDFGEQYF
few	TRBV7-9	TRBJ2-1	CASSRSDGNEQFF